Below, 18 T cell receptor beta chains from the same sample are listed, as sequenced in a study of PD-1 blockade in classical Hodgkin lymphoma. Only in-frame clones appear in the TCRdb table, and some are missing; sequencing was by immunoSEQ multiplex PCR. The sample holds about 64,000 clones, 90% to 95% seen once. This sample's time point: cycle 4 day 1 (C4D1), after more than 5 weeks of nivolumab. The patients all showed relapse after autologous stem cell transplantation, while their brentuximab vedotin exposure varied. Here the sequenced sample was peripheral blood mononuclear cells (PBMCs), taken before the fourth cycle of nivolumab. These receptors all come from a human donor with classical Hodgkin lymphoma.

This rearrangement joins TRBV5-6 to TRBJ2-1; no reliable D call. V gave up 0 bases and J gave up 4 bases, with 5 bases separating them. This CDR3 comprises 13 residues. Germline lookup yields CDR1 SGHDT and CDR2 YYEEEE. CDR3 amino acids: CASSLDAYNEQFF. The CDR3 nucleotides read TGTGCCAGCAGCTTGGACGCATACAATGAGCAGTTCTTC. The full variable domain, in which reference TRBV5-6 and TRBJ2-1 provide the parts outside the CDR3, is DAGVTQSPTHLIKTRGQQVTLRCSPKSGHDTVSWYQQALGQGPQFIFQYYEEEERQRGNFPDRFSGHQFPNYSSELNVNALLLGDSALYLCASSLDAYNEQFFGPGTRLTVL.

The V and J genes are TRBV28 and TRBJ1-2; 7 bases map to TRBD1. CDR1 is MDHEN, CDR2 SYDVKM, per germline. The CDR3 contains 12 residues. Trimming removed 8 bases from V and 8 bases from J; junction bases left unmatched: 8. CDR3 nucleotides: TGTGCCAGCTCGGTAGGGGGCCAGGGCTACACCTTC. Translating gives CASSVGGQGYTF.

This chain uses TRBV9 with TRBJ2-1, with 9 nucleotides matching TRBD1. CDR3 size: 15 residues. Looked up from germline, CDR1 is SGDLS and CDR2 is YYNGEE. The trim removed 2 bases at V and 7 bases at J, leaving 7 bases unmatched. CDR3 amino acids: CASSVGQGLFNEQFF. The CDR3 DNA reads as TGTGCCAGCAGCGTCGGACAGGGGCTCTTTAATGAGCAGTTCTTC.

This chain joins TRBV5-6 and TRBJ1-6; the match to TRBD1 covers 9 bases. CDR1 SGHDT and CDR2 YYEEEE come from the germline V gene. V shed 0 bases, J shed 7 bases, and the junction held 14 bases outside the gene matches. The length of the CDR3 is 19 residues. CDR3 sequence (DNA): TGTGCCAGCAGCTTGGCCGGACAGGGGTCTTCGCCCGCAAATTCACCCCTCCACTTT. Translating gives CASSLAGQGSSPANSPLHF.

The chain joins TRBV5-6 to TRBJ2-5; D uncertain. Trimming pared 4 bases from V and 4 bases from J, leaving 11 bases between. The V gene's germline CDR1 is SGHDT and CDR2 YYEEEE. This CDR3 spans 13 amino acids. The CDR3 is CASSLAIIETQYF. CDR3 sequence (DNA): TGTGCCAGCAGCCTGGCTATTATAGAGACCCAGTACTTC.

The chain couples TRBV6-1 to TRBJ2-7; D possibly corresponds to TRBD2 (5 bases). V lost 8 bases to trimming and J lost 9 bases, with 14 bases between them. The CDR3 is made up of 11 amino acids. CDR1 MNHNS and CDR2 SASEGT come from the germline V gene. Here the CDR3 reads CASPRAETQYF. The CDR3 DNA sequence: TGTGCCAGCCCCCGAGCGGAGACGCAGTACTTC.

V usage is TRBV7-2 and J usage is TRBJ2-1; D is uncertain. V was pared by 0 bases and J by 9 bases, with 9 bases between. This CDR3 is built from 13 residues. Germline V gene sequence: CDR1 SGHTA, CDR2 FQGNSA. The CDR3 here is CASSLAGGGEQFF. CDR3 DNA sequence: TGTGCCAGCAGCTTAGCGGGCGGCGGTGAGCAGTTCTTC.

V usage is TRBV10-3 and J usage is TRBJ2-2, with 7 bases matching TRBD2. The length of the CDR3 is 14 residues. Germline CDR1 is ENHRY and CDR2 is SYGVKD. J gave up 6 bases and V 2 bases, and 3 bases lay outside the gene matches. The CDR3 loop reads CAISEAGEPGELFF. The CDR3 DNA is TGTGCCATCAGTGAGGCGGGAGAACCCGGGGAGCTGTTTTTT.

This clone was picked up one time. J is TRBJ2-1 and V is TRBV28; D ambiguous. Trimming removed 4 bases at V and 7 bases at J, with 8 bases between. CDR1 and CDR2 (germline): MDHEN, SYDVKM. The CDR3 spans 12 residues. The CDR3 DNA is TGTGCCAGCAGTTACCCCCAAAATGAGCAGTTCTTC. Amino acid sequence: CASSYPQNEQFF.

The chain carries TRBV10-3 and TRBJ1-4; D is uncertain. The CDR3 totals 11 residues. CDR1 and CDR2 (germline): ENHRY, SYGVKD. Trimming cost V 10 bases and J 7 bases, with 10 bases left between them. The CDR3 DNA reads as TGTGCCACCTCCGGTGGTGAAAAACTGTTTTTT. This sequence encodes CATSGGEKLFF.

In this sample, this clone turned up once. V usage is TRBV9 and J usage is TRBJ1-3, with D perhaps matching TRBD1 (6 bases). This CDR3 has 15 amino acids. Per the germline V gene, CDR1 is SGDLS and CDR2 is YYNGEE. Trimming stripped 4 bases from V and 0 bases from J, with 11 bases between. DNA of the CDR3: TGTGCCAGCAGCACCGGACAGAGCTCTGGAAACACCATATATTTT. Protein: CASSTGQSSGNTIYF.

This chain links TRBV28 with TRBJ2-7; D is unclear. Germline CDR1 is MDHEN and CDR2 is SYDVKM. The length of the CDR3 is 14 residues. Trimming removed 2 bases from V and 1 base from J, with 9 bases in between. This chain's CDR3 is CASSLKWLSYEQYF. CDR3 coding DNA: TGTGCCAGCAGTTTAAAGTGGCTGTCCTACGAGCAGTACTTC.

V is TRBV6-5 and J is TRBJ1-2; D is unresolved. Trimming removed 5 bases from V and 5 bases from J, with 12 bases in between. The CDR3 totals 13 residues. Looked up from germline, CDR1 is MNHEY and CDR2 is SVGAGI. Here the CDR3 DNA reads TGTGCCAGCAGTGAAAACTGGAAGTATGGCTACACCTTC. As protein: CASSENWKYGYTF.

The chain combines TRBV30 with TRBJ1-1; 7 bases match TRBD1. The CDR3 loop spans 12 amino acids. Germline V gene sequence: CDR1 GTSNPN, CDR2 SVGIG (reference sequence). J was trimmed by 5 bases and V by 3 bases; bases with no gene match: 3. CDR3 residues: CAWRTGRTEAFF. CDR3 nucleotide sequence: TGTGCCTGGAGGACAGGGAGGACTGAAGCTTTCTTT.

The J gene is TRBJ1-2, the V gene TRBV28, with TRBD1 identical over 8 bases. Germline V gene lookup returns CDR1 MDHEN and CDR2 SYDVKM. Trimming took 5 bases from V and 6 from J; bases not matched to a gene: 14. The CDR3 sequence is 16 residues long. CDR3 amino acids: CASSVPRQGLRDGYTF. CDR3 nucleotides: TGTGCCAGCAGTGTTCCGAGACAGGGGCTAAGGGATGGCTACACCTTC.

The gene calls are TRBV6-1 and TRBJ1-5; D ambiguous. CDR1 MNHNS and CDR2 SASEGT come from the germline V gene. The CDR3 covers 16 residues. Trimming cost V 2 bases and J 0 bases, with 11 bases left between them. The CDR3 DNA reads TGTGCCAGCAGTGAACTGACACACAATAGCAATCAGCCCCAGCATTTT. Its translation: CASSELTHNSNQPQHF.

V and J are TRBV10-3 and TRBJ1-6; 9 bases match TRBD1. The CDR3 is 13 residues long. The V segment lost 10 bases and the J segment 10 bases; nucleotides outside the gene matches: 8. Germline V gives CDR1 ENHRY, CDR2 SYGVKD. This CDR3 reads CANRDRVVSPLHF. In DNA form, the CDR3 reads TGTGCCAACAGGGACAGGGTGGTGTCACCCCTCCACTTT.

V is TRBV6-4 and J is TRBJ2-3; the match to TRBD2 covers 12 bases. This CDR3 comprises 15 residues. CDR1 is MRHNA, CDR2 SNTAGT, per germline. V was clipped by 5 bases and J by 4 bases; unmatched bases: 4. The CDR3 bases are TGTGCCAGCAGTCGGACTAGCGGGGTCGCAGATACGCAGTATTTT. This encodes CASSRTSGVADTQYF.